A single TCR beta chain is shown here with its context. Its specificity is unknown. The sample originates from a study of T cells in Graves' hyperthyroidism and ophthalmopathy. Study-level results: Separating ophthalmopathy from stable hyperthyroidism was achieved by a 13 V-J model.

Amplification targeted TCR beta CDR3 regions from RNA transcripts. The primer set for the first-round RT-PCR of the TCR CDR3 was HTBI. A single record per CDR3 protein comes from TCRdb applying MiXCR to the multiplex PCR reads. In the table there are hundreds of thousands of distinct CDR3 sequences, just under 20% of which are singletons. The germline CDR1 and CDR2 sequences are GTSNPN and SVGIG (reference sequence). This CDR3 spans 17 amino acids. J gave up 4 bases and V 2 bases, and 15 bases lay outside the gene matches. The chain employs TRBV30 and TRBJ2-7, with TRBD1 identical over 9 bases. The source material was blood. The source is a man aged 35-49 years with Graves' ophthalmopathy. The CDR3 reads CAWSPPGTGYRVYEQYF. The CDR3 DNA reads TGTGCCTGGAGTCCTCCCGGGACAGGGTATAGGGTTTACGAGCAGTACTTC.